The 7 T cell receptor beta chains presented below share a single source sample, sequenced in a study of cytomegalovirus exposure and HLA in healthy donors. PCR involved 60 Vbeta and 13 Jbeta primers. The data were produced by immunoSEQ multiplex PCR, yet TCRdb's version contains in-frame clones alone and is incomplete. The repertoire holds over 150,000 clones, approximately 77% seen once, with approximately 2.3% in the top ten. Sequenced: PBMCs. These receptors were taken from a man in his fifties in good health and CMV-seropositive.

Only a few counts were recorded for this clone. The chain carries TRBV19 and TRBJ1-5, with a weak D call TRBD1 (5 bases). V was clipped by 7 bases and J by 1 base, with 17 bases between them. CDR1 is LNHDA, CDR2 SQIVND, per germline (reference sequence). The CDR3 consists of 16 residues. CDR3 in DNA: TGTGCCAGTATTCCTCGGGGGGTTTTAAGCAATCAGCCCCAGCATTTT. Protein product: CASIPRGVLSNQPQHF.

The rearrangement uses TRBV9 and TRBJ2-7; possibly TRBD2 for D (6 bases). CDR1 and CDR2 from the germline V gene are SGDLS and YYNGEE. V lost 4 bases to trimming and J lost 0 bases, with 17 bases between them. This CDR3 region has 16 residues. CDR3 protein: CASSTPLAPISYEQYF. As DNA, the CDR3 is TGTGCCAGCAGCACCCCGCTAGCGCCGATCTCCTACGAGCAGTACTTC. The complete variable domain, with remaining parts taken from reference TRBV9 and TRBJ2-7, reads DSGVTQTPKHLITATGQRVTLRCSPRSGDLSVYWYQQSLDQGLQFLIQYYNGEERAKGNILERFSAQQFPDLHSELNLSSLELGDSALYFCASSTPLAPISYEQYFGPGTRLTVT.

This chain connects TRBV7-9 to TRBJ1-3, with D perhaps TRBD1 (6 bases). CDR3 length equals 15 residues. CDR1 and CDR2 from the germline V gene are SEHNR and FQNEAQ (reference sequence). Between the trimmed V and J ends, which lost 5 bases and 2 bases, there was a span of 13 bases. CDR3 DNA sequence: TGTGCCAGCAGCCCCTCGTGGGGGCCTGGAAACACCATATATTTT. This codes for CASSPSWGPGNTIYF.

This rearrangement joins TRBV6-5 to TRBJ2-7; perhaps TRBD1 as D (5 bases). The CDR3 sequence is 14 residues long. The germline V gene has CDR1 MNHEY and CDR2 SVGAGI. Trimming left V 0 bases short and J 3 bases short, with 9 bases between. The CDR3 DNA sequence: TGTGCCAGCAGTTACTCAACCAGGGACTACGAGCAGTACTTC. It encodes CASSYSTRDYEQYF.

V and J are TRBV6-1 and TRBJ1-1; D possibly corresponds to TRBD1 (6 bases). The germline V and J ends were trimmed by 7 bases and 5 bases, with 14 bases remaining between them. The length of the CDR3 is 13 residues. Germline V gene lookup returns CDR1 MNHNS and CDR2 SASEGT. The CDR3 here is CASKTGLETEAFF. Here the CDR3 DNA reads TGTGCCAGCAAAACAGGGTTAGAGACTGAAGCTTTCTTT.

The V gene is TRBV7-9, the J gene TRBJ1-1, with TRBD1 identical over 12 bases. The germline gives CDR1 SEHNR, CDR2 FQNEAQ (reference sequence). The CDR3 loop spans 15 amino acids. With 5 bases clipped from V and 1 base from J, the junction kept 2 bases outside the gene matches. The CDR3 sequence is CASSQGQGANTEAFF. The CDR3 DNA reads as TGTGCCAGCAGCCAGGGACAGGGGGCGAACACTGAAGCTTTCTTT.

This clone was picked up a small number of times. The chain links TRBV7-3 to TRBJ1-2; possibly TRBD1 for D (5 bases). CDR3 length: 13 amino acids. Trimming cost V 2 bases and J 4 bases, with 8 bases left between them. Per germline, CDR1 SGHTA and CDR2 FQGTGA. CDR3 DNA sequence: TGTGCCAGCAGCTTAGGGGCGTCCTATGGCTACACCTTC. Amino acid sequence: CASSLGASYGYTF.